The rows below give T cell receptor beta chains drawn from one sample of a study of OX40 agonist ivuxolimab in advanced cancers. Some clones are missing from TCRdb's copy, which holds only in-frame ones; the method was immunoSEQ multiplex PCR. The sample records about 77,000 clones, approximately 94% being singletons. The sequencing here drew on CD4+ or CD8+ T cells sorted from blood, taken in a trial of the OX40 agonist ivuxolimab. The receptors come from an adult with an advanced solid tumor such as melanoma, head and neck, liver or kidney cancer. Both conserved end residues are part of each CDR3. A D gene is named only where the DNA matches it firmly. Where a row states a size, it is once, few, many or the class of an expanded clone; other rows omit it.

j_call v_call clone_size d_call cdr3_nt cdr3_aa
TRBJ2-3 TRBV18 once NA TGTGCCAGCTCACCCAGCGAGGATACGCAGTATTTT CASSPSEDTQYF
TRBJ2-2 TRBV2 NA TRBD1 TGTGCCAGCAGTGAAGCCACAGGGGGTACCGGGGAGCTGTTTTTT CASSEATGGTGELFF
TRBJ2-2 TRBV9 NA NA TGTGCCAGCAGCGCCCTAAAAACCATGGGCACCGGGGAGCTGTTTTTT CASSALKTMGTGELFF
TRBJ2-5 TRBV29-1 NA TRBD2 TGCAGCGGAACCTCCGGGACTAGGACCCAAGAGACCCAGTACTTC CSGTSGTRTQETQYF
TRBJ2-1 TRBV7-6 NA NA TGTGCCAGCAGCCGTACCCTGTACAATGAGCAGTTCTTC CASSRTLYNEQFF
TRBJ2-7 TRBV7-9 NA TRBD1 TGTGCCAGCAGCAAGGGGACAGGCCTCTACGAGCAGTACTTC CASSKGTGLYEQYF
TRBJ2-7 TRBV5-1 once NA TGCGCCAGCAGCTTGGCCCCGCCAGGGTCCACCTACGAGCAGTACTTC CASSLAPPGSTYEQYF
TRBJ2-1 TRBV7-6 NA NA TGTGCCAGCAGCACCCGGGACGGGGGTGAGCAGTTCTTC CASSTRDGGEQFF
TRBJ1-2 TRBV4-3 NA NA TGCGCCAGCAGCCAAGAGGGGCGAGACTATGGCTACACCTTC CASSQEGRDYGYTF
TRBJ2-2 TRBV11-3 once TRBD1 TGTGCCAGCAGCCCTCGAAAAGGGACAGGATTTTCCGGGGAGCTGTTTTTT CASSPRKGTGFSGELFF
TRBJ2-7 TRBV7-9 NA NA TGTGCCAGCAGTTTACTTGGTTTAGGGTACGAGCAGTACTTC CASSLLGLGYEQYF
TRBJ2-3 TRBV5-1 NA TRBD1 TGCGCCAGCAGCAAAGGGACAGTCGGTTTGGATACGCAGTATTTT CASSKGTVGLDTQYF
TRBJ2-1 TRBV28 NA TRBD1 TGTGCCAGTATGTACAGGGGATCAAATGAGCAGTTCTTC CASMYRGSNEQFF
TRBJ1-1 TRBV27 NA NA TGTGCCAGCAGAATAGGGGCTTTCACTGAAGCTTTCTTT CASRIGAFTEAFF
TRBJ2-1 TRBV5-1 NA NA TGCGCCAGCAGCTTTCCGGACCGAGGGAACAATGAGCAGTTCTTC CASSFPDRGNNEQFF
TRBJ2-3 TRBV5-8 NA TRBD2 TGTGCCAGCACCTGGGGACTAGCGACAGATACGCAGTATTTT CASTWGLATDTQYF
TRBJ2-5 TRBV28 NA TRBD2 TGTGCCAGCCGTGGGACTAGCGGGAGTGGGACCCAGTACTTC CASRGTSGSGTQYF
TRBJ2-5 TRBV5-1 once TRBD2 TGCGCCAGCAGCTCTAGCGGGAGCGGAGAGACCCAGTACTTC CASSSSGSGETQYF
TRBJ2-3 TRBV4-3 NA TRBD2 TGCGCCAGCAGCCAAGAGGCATTAGCGGGAGGCACAGATACGCAGTATTTT CASSQEALAGGTDTQYF
TRBJ2-5 TRBV5-1 NA TRBD2 TGCGCCAGCAGCCCCGAGCCTAGCGGGAGGACGGAGACCCAGTACTTC CASSPEPSGRTETQYF
TRBJ2-7 TRBV7-9 NA NA TGTGCCAGCAGATCTACGGGACTCAGCTACGAGCAGTACTTC CASRSTGLSYEQYF
TRBJ1-1 TRBV10-3 NA TRBD1 TGTGCCATCAGTGAGTCGAGCCAGGGGGGAACTGAAGCTTTCTTT CAISESSQGGTEAFF
TRBJ1-2 TRBV27 NA TRBD1 TGTGCCAGCAGTTCCCCGGGACAGACGTTCTATGGCTACACCTTC CASSSPGQTFYGYTF
TRBJ1-2 TRBV25-1 NA NA TGTGCCAGCAGTGAATATAGCAGGGGTGATGGCTACACCTTC CASSEYSRGDGYTF
TRBJ2-1 TRBV7-9 NA NA TGTGCCAGCAGCCCCCTCCTGGTGAGGAATGAGCAGTTCTTC CASSPLLVRNEQFF
TRBJ2-5 TRBV11-2 few NA TGTGCCAGCAGCTTTTCATACGTTGAGACCCAGTACTTC CASSFSYVETQYF
TRBJ2-7 TRBV27 NA NA TGTGCCAGCTCGCCGGGAGTGGGGACCTACGAGCAGTACTTC CASSPGVGTYEQYF
TRBJ2-3 TRBV5-4 NA NA TGTGCCAGCAGCTTGGAGGCAGGAACAGATACGCAGTATTTT CASSLEAGTDTQYF
TRBJ1-1 TRBV5-4 NA NA TGTGCCAGCAGCTCGCCGGGGACCATGAACACTGAAGCTTTCTTT CASSSPGTMNTEAFF
TRBJ2-7 TRBV7-8 once NA TGTGCCAGCAGAGGAAGAGGGACCTCCACCTACGAGCAGTACTTC CASRGRGTSTYEQYF
TRBJ1-5 TRBV9 NA NA TGTGCCAGCAGCGCCCAGGTGGGGTTTGATCAGCCCCAGCATTTT CASSAQVGFDQPQHF
TRBJ2-7 TRBV11-3 NA NA TGTGCCAGCAGCTTCTCGGGAGACACCTACGAGCAGTACTTC CASSFSGDTYEQYF
TRBJ2-1 TRBV11-2 NA TRBD1 TGTGCCAGCAGCTTAGTAGTGACAGGGGTTTTCTTC CASSLVVTGVFF
TRBJ1-5 TRBV9 once TRBD1 TGTGCCAGCAGCCGGGGGACAGGTTTACAGCCCCAGCATTTT CASSRGTGLQPQHF
TRBJ1-1 TRBV28 NA TRBD1 TGTGCCACCGACAGGGAGAACACTGAAGCTTTCTTT CATDRENTEAFF
TRBJ2-5 TRBV5-6 NA TRBD1 TGTGCCAGCAGCTCCGGGACAGGCGGAGAGACCCAGTACTTC CASSSGTGGETQYF
TRBJ2-3 TRBV10-2 NA TRBD2 TGCGCCAGCATTACTAGCGGGAGGGCTCCAGATACGCAGTATTTT CASITSGRAPDTQYF
TRBJ2-5 TRBV6-5 few NA TGTGCCAGTACTAGCTCCCAAGAGACCCAGTACTTC CASTSSQETQYF
TRBJ1-2 TRBV28 once NA TGTGCCAGCAGTCCTAACAGGGATTATGGCTACACCTTC CASSPNRDYGYTF
TRBJ1-1 TRBV27 few TRBD1 TGTGCCAGCAGTCGCAACAGGGGAGGCGATCGGACTGAAGCTTTCTTT CASSRNRGGDRTEAFF
TRBJ2-7 TRBV10-2 few NA TGCGCCAGCAGTGAGAGGGGAGCTACGTACTTC CASSERGATYF
TRBJ1-6 TRBV15 NA NA TGTGCCACCAGCAGAGATCGGGTCGGCAATAGCGCCTATAATTCACCCCTCCACTTT CATSRDRVGNSAYNSPLHF
TRBJ1-4 TRBV4-3 NA NA TGCGCCAGCAGCCAGGGCGGTCTGGGAGGGGAAAAACTGTTTTTT CASSQGGLGGEKLFF
TRBJ1-3 TRBV6-6 NA TRBD1 TGTGCCAGCAGCTCCATTGACAGGGTCGGAAACACCATATATTTT CASSSIDRVGNTIYF
TRBJ1-1 TRBV5-8 NA NA TGTGCCAGCCCGGCTTGGGTGAACACTGAAGCTTTCTTT CASPAWVNTEAFF
TRBJ1-6 TRBV14 NA TRBD1 TGTGCCAGCAGCCAAGAGGGACAGGGAGGTTCACCCCTCCACTTT CASSQEGQGGSPLHF
TRBJ1-5 TRBV2 NA NA TGTGCCAGCCGTAGAGGGGTTAGCAATCAGCCCCAGCATTTT CASRRGVSNQPQHF
TRBJ2-3 TRBV11-1 NA TRBD2 TGTGCCAGCAGCCCCCGAGTACTAGCGGGAGGAGATACGCAGTATTTT CASSPRVLAGGDTQYF
TRBJ2-5 TRBV20-1 NA NA TGCAGTGTCGCAACCCAAGAGACCCAGTACTTC CSVATQETQYF
TRBJ1-2 TRBV28 NA NA TGTGCCAGGACCTTTCCGGGCTATGGCTACACCTTC CARTFPGYGYTF
TRBJ2-3 TRBV2 NA TRBD1 TGTGCCAGCAGCCGGGACAGGAGCACAGATACGCAGTATTTT CASSRDRSTDTQYF
TRBJ1-2 TRBV27 NA NA TGTGCCAGCAGTTTCGACTATGGCTACACCTTC CASSFDYGYTF
TRBJ1-1 TRBV6-6 NA TRBD1 TGTGCCAGCAGTTACTATACAGGGGACACTGAAGCTTTCTTT CASSYYTGDTEAFF
TRBJ1-2 TRBV7-2 NA TRBD1 TGTGCCAGCAGCCCTAACAGGGGACCTAACTATGGCTACACCTTC CASSPNRGPNYGYTF